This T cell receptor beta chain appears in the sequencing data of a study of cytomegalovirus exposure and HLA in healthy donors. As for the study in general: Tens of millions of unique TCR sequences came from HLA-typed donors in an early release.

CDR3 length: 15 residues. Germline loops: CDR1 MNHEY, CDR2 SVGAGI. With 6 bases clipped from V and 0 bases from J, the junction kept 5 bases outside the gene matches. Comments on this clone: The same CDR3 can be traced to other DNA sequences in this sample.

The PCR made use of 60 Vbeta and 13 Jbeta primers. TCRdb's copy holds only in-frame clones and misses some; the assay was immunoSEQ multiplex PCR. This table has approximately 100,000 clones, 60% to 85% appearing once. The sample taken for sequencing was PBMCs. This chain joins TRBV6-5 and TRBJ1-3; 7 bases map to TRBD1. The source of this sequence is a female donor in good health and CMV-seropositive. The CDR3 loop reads CASSPQGPSGNTIYF. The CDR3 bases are TGTGCCAGCAGCCCACAGGGGCCCTCTGGAAACACCATATATTTT.